The T cell receptor (beta chain) described here comes from a study of control samples from healthy donors and cancer patients. In germline, CDR1 is SQVTM, CDR2 ANQGSEA. Unmatched junction bases numbered 3, after V lost 4 bases and J lost 7 bases. This CDR3 spans 12 amino acids. Sequencing was performed with immunoSEQ multiplex PCR; in TCRdb, only in-frame clones are kept and a portion is missing. The table shows 150,000 or so clones, with over 85% occurring only once. The TCR sequence derives from a man younger than 30 in good health. The specimen sequenced was blood. The chain carries TRBV29-1 and TRBJ1-5; 8 bases fit TRBD1. The chain's CDR3 is CSVATGGQPQHF. The CDR3 DNA is TGCAGCGTTGCCACAGGGGGACAGCCCCAGCATTTT.